The rows below give T cell receptor beta chains drawn from one sample of a study of T cell repertoires in ileal Crohn's disease. Sequencing used immunoSEQ multiplex PCR; TCRdb keeps in-frame clones, though not all of them. The table has more than 4,500 clones, approximately 78% seen once. Sequenced: ileal tissue. These receptors were obtained from an adult with Crohn's disease. Both conserved end residues are part of each CDR3. The D gene is left open where the match is weak. Size is stated for part of the rows, as once, few or many counts, or as a class when the clone is expanded.

size,J,V,D,DNA,CDR3
NA,TRBJ1-1,TRBV9,TRBD1,TGTGCCAGCAGCCAGGGGGGCATGAACACTGAAGCTTTCTTT,CASSQGGMNTEAFF
NA,TRBJ2-1,TRBV14,NA,TGTGCCAGCAGCCCAGGCCGGGGTAAGGAGCAGTTCTTC,CASSPGRGKEQFF
once,TRBJ2-7,TRBV2,NA,TGTGCCAGCAGTGAAGTTTACCGGGATGGTAAGCAGTACTTC,CASSEVYRDGKQYF
NA,TRBJ2-1,TRBV6-1,TRBD2,TGTGCCAGCAGTGCGGGACTAGCGGGGTCCTACAATGAGCAGTTCTTC,CASSAGLAGSYNEQFF
few,TRBJ2-3,TRBV4-1,NA,TGCGCCAGCAGCCATTCCTGGGCAGGGCAGGGTGGGGATACGCAGTATTTT,CASSHSWAGQGGDTQYF
NA,TRBJ2-3,TRBV27,TRBD2,TGTGCCAGCAGTCCTCTGACTAGCGGGGGGGCTAAGAATACGCAGTATTTT,CASSPLTSGGAKNTQYF
few,TRBJ1-1,TRBV7-9,NA,TGTGCCAGCATAAGAGGGAGCACTGAAGCTTTCTTT,CASIRGSTEAFF
NA,TRBJ2-1,TRBV2,TRBD1,TGTGCCAGCAGGGCGGGACAGGGAATGTACAATGAGCAGTTCTTC,CASRAGQGMYNEQFF
NA,TRBJ2-5,TRBV10-3,NA,TGTGCCATCAGTGAGTCGCAGGGTAGGGAGACCCAGTACTTC,CAISESQGRETQYF
NA,TRBJ1-1,TRBV5-4,NA,TGTGCCAGCAGCTTCAGCTTCTTGACGCGGGCAAATGAAGCTTTCTTT,CASSFSFLTRANEAFF
NA,TRBJ2-1,TRBV29-1,TRBD2,TGCAGCGTTGAAGCCGCGACTAGCGGCTCCTACAATGAGCAGTTCTTC,CSVEAATSGSYNEQFF
NA,TRBJ2-7,TRBV2,TRBD1,TGTGCCAGCGCAGTGATGGACAGGGACGCCGAGCAGTACTTC,CASAVMDRDAEQYF
NA,TRBJ2-6,TRBV19,NA,TGTGCCAGTAGTATGGGGACAGGGGCCAACGTCCTGACTTTC,CASSMGTGANVLTF
NA,TRBJ2-1,TRBV7-3,TRBD2,TGTGCCAGCAGCTTGACGGGGCTGGGGACTAGCGCCTACAATGAGCAGTTCTTC,CASSLTGLGTSAYNEQFF
once,TRBJ2-7,TRBV6-4,TRBD1,TGTGCCACTTCTCCGGAACAGGGGTCCTACGAGCAGTACTTC,CATSPEQGSYEQYF
NA,TRBJ1-1,TRBV5-4,NA,TGTGCCAGCAGCTTGGATGCAGGGAGGGGTGCTTTCTTT,CASSLDAGRGAFF